This is a list of T cell receptor beta chains from one sample in a study of preoperative IRX-2 immunotherapy in early breast cancer. The data were produced by immunoSEQ multiplex PCR, yet TCRdb's version contains in-frame clones alone and is incomplete. The table lists roughly 5,300 clones, 73% of them singletons. This specimen was tumor tissue, taken before IRX-2 immunotherapy. The receptors come from a human donor with breast cancer. Both conserved end residues are part of each CDR3. Each record gives: V gene, D gene, clone size, J gene, CDR3 protein, CDR3 DNA. D genes are given only for firm matches. Rows give clone size only sometimes, using once, few, many, or a class for an expanded clone.

V gene: TRBV28; D gene: TRBD1; clone size: -; J gene: TRBJ1-1; CDR3 protein: CASSSYRGQAFF; CDR3 DNA: TGTGCCAGCAGTAGTTACAGGGGGCAGGCTTTCTTT
V gene: TRBV6-1; D gene: TRBD1; clone size: -; J gene: TRBJ2-7; CDR3 protein: CASSEERQGYEQYF; CDR3 DNA: TGTGCCAGCAGTGAAGAGCGACAGGGCTACGAGCAGTACTTC
V gene: TRBV11-3; D gene: TRBD2; clone size: -; J gene: TRBJ2-3; CDR3 protein: CASSLTGGLDTQYF; CDR3 DNA: TGTGCCAGCAGCTTAACGGGAGGGCTAGATACGCAGTATTTT
V gene: TRBV11-3; D gene: TRBD1; clone size: large; J gene: TRBJ1-2; CDR3 protein: CASSFTGTGPPGSTF; CDR3 DNA: TGTGCCAGCAGCTTTACCGGGACAGGCCCCCCAGGGAGCACCTTC
V gene: TRBV7-2; D gene: -; clone size: -; J gene: TRBJ2-7; CDR3 protein: CASSQIAVSYEQYF; CDR3 DNA: TGTGCCAGCAGTCAAATAGCGGTCAGCTACGAGCAGTACTTC
V gene: TRBV7-1; D gene: -; clone size: -; J gene: TRBJ2-1; CDR3 protein: CASRSGSYNEQFF; CDR3 DNA: TGTGCCAGCAGGTCAGGGTCCTACAATGAGCAGTTCTTC
V gene: TRBV28; D gene: -; clone size: -; J gene: TRBJ2-6; CDR3 protein: CASMSTMAGANVLTF; CDR3 DNA: TGTGCCAGCATGTCGACTATGGCTGGGGCCAACGTCCTGACTTTC
V gene: TRBV28; D gene: -; clone size: few; J gene: TRBJ1-3; CDR3 protein: CASSPPRVAGNTIYF; CDR3 DNA: TGTGCCAGCAGTCCGCCCAGGGTTGCTGGAAACACCATATATTTT
V gene: TRBV10-2; D gene: -; clone size: -; J gene: TRBJ2-5; CDR3 protein: CASSGAGWTQYF; CDR3 DNA: TGCGCCAGCAGTGGAGCGGGCTGGACCCAGTACTTC
V gene: TRBV11-3; D gene: TRBD2; clone size: few; J gene: TRBJ2-3; CDR3 protein: CASSLEPGRDSTDTQYF; CDR3 DNA: TGTGCCAGCAGCTTGGAGCCAGGGAGGGATAGCACAGATACGCAGTATTTT
V gene: TRBV6-8; D gene: TRBD2; clone size: -; J gene: TRBJ2-7; CDR3 protein: CASSYGWRESGEQYF; CDR3 DNA: TGTGCCAGCAGTTACGGTTGGCGGGAGTCTGGCGAGCAGTACTTC
V gene: TRBV5-1; D gene: -; clone size: -; J gene: TRBJ1-4; CDR3 protein: CASSYGPANGKLFF; CDR3 DNA: TGCGCCAGCAGCTACGGGCCTGCCAATGGAAAACTGTTTTTT
V gene: TRBV10-2; D gene: TRBD2; clone size: -; J gene: TRBJ2-1; CDR3 protein: CASKYGLAGNNEQFF; CDR3 DNA: TGCGCCAGCAAGTACGGGCTAGCGGGAAACAATGAGCAGTTCTTC
V gene: TRBV6-8; D gene: TRBD2; clone size: -; J gene: TRBJ2-3; CDR3 protein: CASTLSGITDTQYF; CDR3 DNA: TGTGCCAGCACGTTAAGCGGGATCACAGATACGCAGTATTTT
V gene: TRBV6-8; D gene: -; clone size: -; J gene: TRBJ1-1; CDR3 protein: CASSYADRSWNTEAFF; CDR3 DNA: TGTGCCAGCAGTTACGCTGACAGGAGTTGGAACACTGAAGCTTTCTTT
V gene: TRBV30; D gene: -; clone size: -; J gene: TRBJ2-5; CDR3 protein: CAWSVMAGLQETQYF; CDR3 DNA: TGTGCCTGGAGTGTAATGGCGGGGCTTCAAGAGACCCAGTACTTC
V gene: TRBV11-3; D gene: -; clone size: -; J gene: TRBJ1-2; CDR3 protein: CASSTQGTGIGYTF; CDR3 DNA: TGTGCCAGCAGCACCCAGGGGACTGGTATCGGCTACACCTTC
V gene: TRBV19; D gene: -; clone size: once; J gene: TRBJ2-7; CDR3 protein: CASSIIPAAGSYEQYF; CDR3 DNA: TGTGCCAGTAGTATTATCCCGGCGGCAGGCTCCTACGAGCAGTACTTC
V gene: TRBV6-8; D gene: -; clone size: few; J gene: TRBJ1-1; CDR3 protein: CASSSGQVMNTEAFF; CDR3 DNA: TGTGCCAGCAGTTCGGGGCAGGTCATGAACACTGAAGCTTTCTTT
V gene: TRBV4-1; D gene: -; clone size: -; J gene: TRBJ1-1; CDR3 protein: CASSQDSAGNTEAFF; CDR3 DNA: TGCGCCAGCAGCCAAGATTCGGCAGGGAACACTGAAGCTTTCTTT
V gene: TRBV6-7; D gene: TRBD2; clone size: -; J gene: TRBJ2-2; CDR3 protein: CASSYRNPGLLVHKIHRELFF; CDR3 DNA: TGTGCCAGCAGTTACCGAAATCCGGGACTACTCGTACACAAGATACACCGGGAGCTGTTTTTT
V gene: TRBV10-2; D gene: -; clone size: -; J gene: TRBJ2-2; CDR3 protein: CASSERMVTGELFF; CDR3 DNA: TGCGCCAGCAGTGAGCGCATGGTCACCGGGGAGCTGTTTTTT
V gene: TRBV25-1; D gene: -; clone size: once; J gene: TRBJ1-1; CDR3 protein: CASSDLNRMDTEAFF; CDR3 DNA: TGTGCCAGCAGTGATTTAAACAGGATGGACACTGAAGCTTTCTTT
V gene: TRBV18; D gene: -; clone size: medium-sized; J gene: TRBJ1-3; CDR3 protein: CASSPSDSSPSGNTIYF; CDR3 DNA: TGTGCCAGCTCACCTTCGGACAGTTCCCCATCTGGAAACACCATATATTTT
V gene: TRBV11-3; D gene: TRBD2; clone size: once; J gene: TRBJ2-1; CDR3 protein: CASSSRPSGSVNNEQFF; CDR3 DNA: TGTGCCAGCAGCTCCCGACCAAGCGGGAGCGTCAACAATGAGCAGTTCTTC
V gene: TRBV19; D gene: -; clone size: -; J gene: TRBJ2-3; CDR3 protein: CASSIGSPTDTQYF; CDR3 DNA: TGTGCCAGTAGTATTGGTAGTCCCACAGATACGCAGTATTTT
V gene: TRBV6-8; D gene: -; clone size: -; J gene: TRBJ2-3; CDR3 protein: CASSYKGGDTQYF; CDR3 DNA: TGTGCCAGCAGTTACAAGGGGGGAGATACGCAGTATTTT
V gene: TRBV5-1; D gene: TRBD2; clone size: -; J gene: TRBJ2-2; CDR3 protein: CATSTSGSENTGELFF; CDR3 DNA: TGCGCCACTAGTACTAGCGGGAGCGAGAACACCGGGGAGCTGTTTTTT
V gene: TRBV11-3; D gene: -; clone size: -; J gene: TRBJ2-4; CDR3 protein: CASSLDRVAGDIQYF; CDR3 DNA: TGTGCCAGCAGCTTGGACAGGGTTGCGGGAGACATTCAGTACTTC
V gene: TRBV7-1; D gene: -; clone size: -; J gene: TRBJ2-1; CDR3 protein: CASSSTDKLGNEQFF; CDR3 DNA: TGTGCCAGCAGCTCCACGGACAAGCTCGGCAATGAGCAGTTCTTC